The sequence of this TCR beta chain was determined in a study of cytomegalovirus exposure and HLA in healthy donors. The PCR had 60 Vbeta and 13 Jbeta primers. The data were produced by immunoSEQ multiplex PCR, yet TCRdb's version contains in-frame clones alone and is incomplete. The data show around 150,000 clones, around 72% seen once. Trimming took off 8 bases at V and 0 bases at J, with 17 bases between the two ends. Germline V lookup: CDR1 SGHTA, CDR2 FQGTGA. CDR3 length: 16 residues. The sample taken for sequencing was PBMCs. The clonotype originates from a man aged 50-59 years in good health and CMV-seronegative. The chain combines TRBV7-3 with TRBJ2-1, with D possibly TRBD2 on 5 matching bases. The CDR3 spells CASAPGLGGSYNEQFF. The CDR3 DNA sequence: TGTGCCAGCGCCCCCGGGCTCGGAGGCTCCTACAATGAGCAGTTCTTC.